This T cell receptor (beta chain) was documented in a study of regulatory T cells in long-lasting Graves disease (dated by TCRdb to 2020 to 2022). About the study as a whole: Persistent Graves' disease was defined as antithyroid drug treatment for over 5 years with persistently positive TSH receptor autoantibodies. Persistent Graves' disease patients were compared with newly diagnosed Graves' disease patients by peripheral blood TCR sequencing and RNA sequencing. The study was conducted in China and was registered as a clinical trial. A total of around 35 samples were covered by TCR sequencing, comprising around 13 persistent and around 20 newly diagnosed Graves' disease patients. Antithyroid drugs had been taken for approximately 9.7 years on average by persistent Graves' disease patients in the clinical cohort.

For this clonotype: The antigen it recognizes is unknown. The junction departs from germline at one end; a sequencing error may be responsible.

Per the germline V gene, SGHAT is the CDR1 and FQNNGV is the CDR2. Including cysteine and phenylalanine, the CDR3 has 14 amino acids. The retained sequence is limited to the CDR3, 42 bases, with the frame set at the first base. The time point label, as the study defines it: persistent/refractory GD, antithyroid drugs over 5 years with positive TRAb. RNA was extracted from PBMCs in TRIzol for both TCR sequencing and RNA sequencing. The diagnosis of Graves' disease was made according to American Thyroid Association guidelines. Patients for the study were recruited at an endocrinology department in Xi'an, China. From each patient, about 8.9 milliliters of peripheral blood was collected into an EDTA anticoagulant tube. Ficoll Paque Plus density gradient separation was used to isolate PBMCs, and no further T cell sorting was done. An Agilent 2100 Bioanalyzer and agarose gel were used to assess RNA quality, and a NanoDrop 2000 was used to measure RNA concentration.

Receptors were amplified or captured by multiplex PCR. Sequencing took place on an Illumina HiSeq 4000. TCR beta libraries were built with iRepertoire HTBI primers and Arm-PCR amplification of CDR3 regions. Before sequencing, the PCR products underwent gel purification. In the original analysis: Across samples, roughly 60 TRBV and over 11 TRBJ segments were identified and used for gene usage analysis of CDR3 amino acid clonotypes. Filtered high-quality paired reads were merged into contigs using COPE and FqMerger. BLAST was used to align contigs to the IMGT TRBV, TRBD and TRBJ reference genes, and CDR3 was defined following IMGT. Any clonotype with a frequency above 0.1% was classified as a highly expanded clone. Repertoire diversity was measured by Shannon entropy, and V-J evenness by the Gini coefficient. Clonotypes shared by more than one individual were considered public. TCRdb's own reprocessing of the public reads used fastp at Q25 and MiXCR and kept productive beta chains. Rows matching on CDR3 protein sequence are summarized as one entry with the most common DNA and genes. TCRdb's processing, not the authors', yielded these V and J calls. A total of more than 300,000 distinct CDR3 sequences appear in this sample, approximately 25% of them only once. Jointly, the top ten make up about 29% of the sample.

The full study reports these points: The small sample size was acknowledged by the authors as a limitation that may reduce accuracy. Persistent disease showed preferential use of TRBV28, TRBJ1-2 and TRBJ2-5, whereas newly diagnosed disease favored TRBV20-1 and TRBJ2-1. Sequencing and analysis were restricted to the TCR beta chain. Lower TCR Shannon entropy and fewer highly expanded clones were observed in persistent Graves' disease patients than in newly diagnosed patients, which suggested clonal expansion. Patients with persistent disease shared more public clonotypes (around 2,500) than newly diagnosed patients did (approximately 1,000). The study examined only peripheral blood because the primary lesion, thyroid tissue, could not be accessed.

This TCR was sampled from a woman aged 40 to 50 with Graves disease. Donor details come from another sample of the same person, matched by shared clones. The V gene is TRBV11-2 and the J gene is TRBJ2-7; confidence is insufficient to name the D gene. Sequencing used peripheral blood mononuclear cells (PBMCs), obtained when the disease was refractory, from a patient treated with antithyroid drugs. The DNA is as follows: TGTGCCAGCAGCTTACTAACAGTCTCCGACGAGCAGTACTTC. The encoded protein is CASSLLTVSDEQYF.